The 30 T cell receptor beta chains below were found in one sample sequenced in a study of blood T cell repertoires in COVID-19. Data came from immunoSEQ multiplex PCR; TCRdb stores just in-frame clones and leaves some out. This sample has more than 250,000 clones, with about 88% found just once. What was sequenced was peripheral blood. The receptors shown here come from a man younger than 35 with active or convalescent COVID-19.

The J gene is TRBJ2-1, the V gene TRBV19; 7 nucleotides agree with TRBD2. The CDR3 is 12 amino acids. The J segment lost 7 bases and the V segment lost 6 bases, leaving 3 bases of the junction unmatched. CDR1 and CDR2 from the germline V gene are LNHDA and SQIVND (reference sequence). In nucleotides, the CDR3 is TGTGCCAGTAGCCAACTAGCGAATGAGCAGTTCTTC. Encoded protein: CASSQLANEQFF.

The V and J genes are TRBV30 and TRBJ1-2, with 7 bases lining up with TRBD1. Germline CDR1 is GTSNPN and CDR2 is SVGIG (reference sequence). The CDR3 consists of 13 residues. J was trimmed by 3 bases and V by 3 bases; bases with no gene match: 4. The DNA for the CDR3 is TGTGCCTGGAGAGTAACAGGGGACTATGGCTACACCTTC. Translating gives CAWRVTGDYGYTF.

This sequence joins TRBV6-5 and TRBJ2-5; D might be TRBD2 (8 bases). Trimming took 2 bases from V and 5 from J, leaving 15 bases between them. The germline V gene encodes CDR1 MNHEY and CDR2 SVGAGI. The CDR3 covers 15 residues. The CDR3 reads CASSYPGGGQETQYF. In DNA form, the CDR3 reads TGTGCCAGCAGTTACCCGGGAGGGGGCCAGGAGACCCAGTACTTC.

The V call is TRBV7-3, the J call TRBJ2-2; a possible D gene is TRBD2 (7 bases). The CDR3 extends over 15 amino acids. Germline V gives CDR1 SGHTA, CDR2 FQGTGA. Trimming cost V 2 bases and J 5 bases, with 12 bases left between them. DNA for the CDR3: TGTGCCAGCAGCTTAGGCGGGGGCGTAACCGGGGAGCTGTTTTTT. It encodes CASSLGGGVTGELFF.

The rearrangement joins TRBV18 to TRBJ1-2; D is undetermined. The CDR3 extends over 15 amino acids. Germline CDR1 is KGHSH and CDR2 is LQKENI. Trimming shortened V by 3 bases and J by 2 bases, and 13 bases separated the two germline ends. CDR3 in DNA: TGTGCCAGCTCACCGACCACGACAAGAAACTATGGCTACACCTTC. Residues: CASSPTTTRNYGYTF.

This rearrangement joins TRBV6-5 to TRBJ2-7, with 8 bases aligning to TRBD2. This CDR3 is 13 amino acids long. The germline V gene has CDR1 MNHEY and CDR2 SVGAGI. Unmatched junction bases numbered 5, after V lost 5 bases and J lost 5 bases. The CDR3 is CASSMSGSHEQYF. The CDR3 nucleotides read TGTGCCAGCAGTATGAGCGGGAGTCACGAGCAGTACTTC.

The J gene is TRBJ2-5, the V gene TRBV20-1, with D possibly TRBD2 on 6 matching bases. Per the germline V gene, CDR1 is DFQATT and CDR2 is SNEGSKA (reference sequence). The V end was cut by 6 bases, the J end by 7 bases, with 9 bases between. The CDR3 is 10 residues long. CDR3 region: CSARGGTQYF. The CDR3 coding sequence is TGCAGTGCACGGGGAGGGACCCAGTACTTC.

V usage is TRBV30 and J usage is TRBJ2-7; TRBD2 matches 8 bases. The CDR3 spans 13 residues. The ends lost 2 bases at V and 7 bases at J; junction bases unmatched: 7. Per the germline V gene, CDR1 is GTSNPN and CDR2 is SVGIG (reference sequence). CDR3 amino acids: CAWSSGSSREQYF. In nucleotides, the CDR3 is TGTGCCTGGAGTAGCGGGAGTTCGCGAGAGCAGTACTTC.

V gene TRBV3-1 (or the pseudogene TRBV3-2) combines with J gene TRBJ1-2; TRBD1 matches 7 bases. The ends lost 1 base at V and 8 bases at J; junction bases unmatched: 4. This CDR3 region has 13 residues. Germline CDR1 LGHDT, CDR2 YNNKEL (reference sequence). DNA for the CDR3: TGTGCCAGCAGCCAAGTAAGAGGGGGCGGCTACACCTTC. As protein: CASSQVRGGGYTF.

In the case of this clone: Other DNA variants within this sample encode the same CDR3. This sequence joins TRBV6-1 and TRBJ2-7; a possible D gene is TRBD1 (6 bases). The CDR3 runs to 12 residues. Germline values: CDR1 MNHNS, CDR2 SASEGT. V lost 2 bases and J lost 4, with 6 bases in between. The CDR3 DNA reads as TGTGCCAGCAGTGAAAGGGGGTACGAGCAGTACTTC. Translation gives CASSERGYEQYF.

This clone was seen once. The chain joins TRBV30 to TRBJ1-1; D gene uncertain. The CDR3 totals 14 residues. The V end was cut by 0 bases, the J end by 3 bases, with 11 bases between. Germline values: CDR1 GTSNPN, CDR2 SVGIG (reference sequence). CDR3 residues: CAWSVSVRDTEAFF. The DNA for the CDR3 is TGTGCCTGGAGTGTATCGGTCCGGGACACTGAAGCTTTCTTT.

This clone was picked up one time. This chain links TRBV6-2 or TRBV6-3 with TRBJ2-2, with a weak D call TRBD1 (6 bases). There are 14 residues in the CDR3. Trimming took off 6 bases at V and 6 bases at J, with 14 bases between the two ends. Germline loops: CDR1 MNHEY, CDR2 SVGEGT. CDR3 sequence reads: CASRPTGSAGELFF. CDR3 nucleotides: TGTGCCAGCAGACCTACAGGGTCGGCCGGGGAGCTGTTTTTT.

The genes are TRBV28 and TRBJ2-7, with TRBD2 matching 7 bases. V shed 2 bases and J 0 bases; nucleotides not matched to a gene: 4. The length of the CDR3 is 15 residues. The germline CDR1 and CDR2 sequences are MDHEN and SYDVKM. In DNA form, the CDR3 reads TGTGCCAGCAGTTTAATAGGCGGGAGCTCCTACGAGCAGTACTTC. This translates into CASSLIGGSSYEQYF.

V is TRBV7-2 and J is TRBJ2-7, with 10 bases lining up with TRBD1. J was trimmed by 4 bases and V by 2 bases; bases with no gene match: 5. Germline V CDR1 and CDR2: SGHTA, FQGNSA. CDR3 length equals 15 residues. The CDR3 sequence is CASSLRWTGGYEQYF. CDR3 nucleotide sequence: TGTGCCAGCAGCTTACGTTGGACAGGGGGATACGAGCAGTACTTC.

The V call is TRBV3-1 (or the pseudogene TRBV3-2), the J call TRBJ1-6; 11 bases are a match to TRBD1. CDR1 LGHDT and CDR2 YNNKEL come from the germline V gene (reference sequence). The CDR3 loop spans 15 amino acids. Unmatched junction bases numbered 6, after V lost 5 bases and J lost 9 bases. The CDR3 DNA reads as TGTGCCAGCAGCACCCGGACAGGGGGCGGTTCACCCCTCCACTTT. Residues: CASSTRTGGGSPLHF.

The chain has TRBV24-1 and TRBJ2-2; 7 bases line up with TRBD2. The germline gives CDR1 KGHDR, CDR2 SFDVKD. There are 14 residues in the CDR3. J gave up 2 bases and V 9 bases, and 5 bases lay outside the gene matches. The CDR3 DNA is TGTGCCACCGGTGGGGGGGTTAACACCGGGGAGCTGTTTTTT. It specifies CATGGGVNTGELFF.

The genes are TRBV3-1 (or the pseudogene TRBV3-2) and TRBJ2-3; the match to TRBD2 covers 10 bases. V was pared by 4 bases and J by 11 bases, with 12 bases of the junction left unmatched. The CDR3 is 15 residues long. CDR1 and CDR2 from the germline V gene are LGHDT and YNNKEL (reference sequence). The CDR3 loop reads CASSPVEATSGQQYF. The CDR3 DNA is TGTGCCAGCAGCCCGGTTGAGGCGACTAGCGGGCAGCAGTATTTT.

This chain links TRBV2 with TRBJ2-3, with 7 positions matching TRBD1. Losses at the gene ends were 6 bases for V and 2 bases for J; bases not matched to a gene: 8. This CDR3 has 15 residues. Germline V lookup: CDR1 SNHLY, CDR2 FYNNEI. The CDR3 coding sequence is TGTGCCAGCAGAGAACAGGGGACCCACACAGATACGCAGTATTTT. It translates to CASREQGTHTDTQYF.

The chain combines TRBV6-5 with TRBJ2-5, with 9 bases matching TRBD2. The V gene's germline CDR1 is MNHEY and CDR2 SVGAGI. CDR3 length: 15 amino acids. V was clipped by 5 bases and J by 4 bases; unmatched bases: 8. CDR3 in DNA: TGTGCCAGCAGTCCTCCGGGACTAGCTCGAGAGACCCAGTACTTC. Translation gives CASSPPGLARETQYF.

This clone was counted a single time. V gene TRBV11-2 combines with J gene TRBJ2-3; 7 nucleotides line up with TRBD2. Unmatched junction bases numbered 6, after V lost 5 bases and J lost 1 base. The CDR3 runs 15 residues. Germline loops: CDR1 SGHAT, CDR2 FQNNGV. The CDR3 sequence: CASSRQSGGTDTQYF. CDR3 DNA: TGTGCCAGCAGCCGTCAGAGCGGGGGCACAGATACGCAGTATTTT.

The chain links TRBV6-1 to TRBJ2-3, with D maybe TRBD1 (6 bases). The CDR3 has 14 amino acids. Germline loops: CDR1 MNHNS, CDR2 SASEGT. V lost 3 bases, J lost 6 bases, and 13 bases lay in between. CDR3 in DNA: TGTGCCAGCAGTGACCGAGAGAGGGGGGATACGCAGTATTTT. Protein: CASSDRERGDTQYF.

The J gene is TRBJ2-7, the V gene TRBV6-5, with 9 bases that match TRBD2. J lost 2 bases, V lost 3 bases, and 5 bases had no gene match. Per germline, CDR1 MNHEY and CDR2 SVGAGI. This CDR3 contains 15 residues. The CDR3 is CASSYYLAGTYEQYF. The DNA of the CDR3 is TGTGCCAGCAGTTATTACCTAGCGGGAACCTACGAGCAGTACTTC.

The chain has TRBV2 and TRBJ2-3; D might be TRBD2 (5 bases). The V gene lost 6 bases and the J gene lost 7 bases, with 17 bases spanning the gap. Germline loops: CDR1 SNHLY, CDR2 FYNNEI. The CDR3 totals 14 residues. CDR3 DNA sequence: TGTGCCAGCAGGGGTTTTGCGGGCACGAATACGCAGTATTTT. Encoded protein: CASRGFAGTNTQYF. The variable domain in full, completed from reference TRBV2 and TRBJ2-3, reads EPEVTQTPSHQVTQMGQEVILRCVPISNHLYFYWYRQILGQKVEFLVSFYNNEISEKSEIFDDQFSVERPDGSNFTLKIRSTKLEDSAMYFCASRGFAGTNTQYFGPGTRLTVL.

The rearrangement links TRBV5-1 to TRBJ1-1; 9 bases are a match to TRBD1. The CDR3 contains 15 residues. Germline V gene lookup returns CDR1 SGHRS and CDR2 YFSETQ. The trim removed 4 bases at V and 3 bases at J, leaving 7 bases unmatched. The CDR3 DNA reads as TGCGCCAGCAGCACCCGGACAGGGGAGGACACTGAAGCTTTCTTT. This codes for CASSTRTGEDTEAFF.

The chain links TRBV5-1 to TRBJ2-2, with 8 bases aligning to TRBD1. After removal of 4 bases from V and 0 bases from J, the junction contained 2 bases not matched to a gene. Germline CDR1 SGHRS, CDR2 YFSETQ. CDR3 length equals 15 residues. CDR3 nucleotides: TGCGCCAGCAGCCCACAGGGGGCGAACACCGGGGAGCTGTTTTTT. This sequence encodes CASSPQGANTGELFF.

J is TRBJ2-7 and V is TRBV13, with a possible D match to TRBD1 (7 bases). The V and J ends lost 0 bases and 6 bases respectively, with 9 bases between them. There are 13 residues in the CDR3. Germline V lookup: CDR1 PRHDT, CDR2 FYEKMQ (reference sequence). The CDR3 DNA is TGTGCCAGCAGCTTAGGGCAGGGGGGCGAGCAGTACTTC. The encoded protein is CASSLGQGGEQYF.

The chain couples TRBV6-5 to TRBJ2-7; 7 bases fit TRBD1. Germline CDR1 is MNHEY and CDR2 is SVGAGI. The CDR3 is 16 amino acids. V lost 2 bases, J lost 1 base, and 8 bases stayed unmatched. This CDR3 reads CASSYIPGQPSYEQYF. As DNA, the CDR3 is TGTGCCAGCAGTTACATACCGGGACAGCCGTCCTACGAGCAGTACTTC.

The V gene is TRBV11-2, the J gene TRBJ2-7; 7 bases map to TRBD2. The CDR3 runs 14 residues. With 3 bases clipped from V and 0 bases from J, the junction kept 2 bases outside the gene matches. Germline assignment: CDR1 SGHAT and CDR2 FQNNGV. The CDR3 reads CASSFIAGSYEQYF. The CDR3 DNA follows: TGTGCCAGCAGCTTCATAGCGGGCTCCTACGAGCAGTACTTC.

V and J are TRBV7-9 and TRBJ2-7; a weak D match, TRBD2 (5 bases). The CDR3 consists of 15 residues. Germline CDR1 is SEHNR and CDR2 is FQNEAQ (reference sequence). Trimming left V 5 bases short and J 0 bases short, with 14 bases between. CDR3 loop: CASSPQATNSYEQYF. CDR3 DNA sequence: TGTGCCAGCAGCCCCCAGGCGACTAACTCCTACGAGCAGTACTTC.

The chain has TRBV9 and TRBJ2-7, with D perhaps matching TRBD2 (5 bases). V was cut by 3 bases and J by 7 bases, with 17 bases left in between. Germline V CDR1 and CDR2: SGDLS, YYNGEE. The CDR3 has 14 residues. CDR3 sequence reads: CASSAHPNGGEQYF. The CDR3 region has the DNA TGTGCCAGCAGCGCCCACCCCAACGGCGGGGAGCAGTACTTC.